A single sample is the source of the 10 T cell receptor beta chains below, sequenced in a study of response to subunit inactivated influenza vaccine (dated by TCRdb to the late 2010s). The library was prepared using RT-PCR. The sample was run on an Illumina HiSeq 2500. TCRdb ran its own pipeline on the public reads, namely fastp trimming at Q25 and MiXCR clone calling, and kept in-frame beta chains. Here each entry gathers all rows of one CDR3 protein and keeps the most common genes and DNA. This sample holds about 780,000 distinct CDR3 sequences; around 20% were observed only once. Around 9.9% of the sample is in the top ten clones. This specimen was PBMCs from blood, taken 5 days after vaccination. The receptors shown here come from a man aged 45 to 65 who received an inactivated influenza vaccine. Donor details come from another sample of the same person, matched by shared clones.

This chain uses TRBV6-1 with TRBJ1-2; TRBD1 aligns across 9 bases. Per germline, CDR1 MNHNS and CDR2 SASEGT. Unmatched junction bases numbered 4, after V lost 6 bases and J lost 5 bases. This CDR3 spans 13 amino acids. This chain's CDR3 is CASRGTGRYGYTF. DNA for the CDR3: TGTGCCAGCAGGGGGACAGGGAGATATGGCTACACCTTC.

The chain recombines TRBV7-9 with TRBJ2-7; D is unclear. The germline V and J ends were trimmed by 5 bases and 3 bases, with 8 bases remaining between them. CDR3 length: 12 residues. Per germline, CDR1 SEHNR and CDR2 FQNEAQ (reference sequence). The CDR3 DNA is TGTGCCAGCAGCCAAAGGGACTACGAGCAGTACTTC. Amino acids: CASSQRDYEQYF.

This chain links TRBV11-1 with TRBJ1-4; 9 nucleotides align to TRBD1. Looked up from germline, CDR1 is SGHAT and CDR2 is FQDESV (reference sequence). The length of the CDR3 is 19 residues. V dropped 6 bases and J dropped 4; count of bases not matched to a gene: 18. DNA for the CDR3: TGTGCCAGCAGGCCCTACAGGGGGCTCCAACCTCCGCATAATGAAAAACTGTTTTTT. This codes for CASRPYRGLQPPHNEKLFF.

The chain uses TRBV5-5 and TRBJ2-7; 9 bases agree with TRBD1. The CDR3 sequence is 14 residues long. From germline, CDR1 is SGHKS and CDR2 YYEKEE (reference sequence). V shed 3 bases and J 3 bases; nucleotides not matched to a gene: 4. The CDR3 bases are TGTGCCAGCAGCTCCCGGACAGGGGTCTACGAGCAGTACTTC. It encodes CASSSRTGVYEQYF. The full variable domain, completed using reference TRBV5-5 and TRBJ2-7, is DAGVTQSPTHLIKTRGQQVTLRCSPISGHKSVSWYQQVLGQGPQFIFQYYEKEERGRGNFPDRFSARQFPNYSSELNVNALLLGDSALYLCASSSRTGVYEQYFGPGTRLTVT.

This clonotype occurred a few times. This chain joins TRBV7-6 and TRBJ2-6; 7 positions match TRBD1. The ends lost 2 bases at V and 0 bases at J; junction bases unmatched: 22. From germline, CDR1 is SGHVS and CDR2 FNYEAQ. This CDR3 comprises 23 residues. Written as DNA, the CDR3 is TGTGCCAGCAGCTTAAAAAGACCTCTGCCGGGACAGAGATACAGCTCTGGGGCCAACGTCCTGACTTTC. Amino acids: CASSLKRPLPGQRYSSGANVLTF.

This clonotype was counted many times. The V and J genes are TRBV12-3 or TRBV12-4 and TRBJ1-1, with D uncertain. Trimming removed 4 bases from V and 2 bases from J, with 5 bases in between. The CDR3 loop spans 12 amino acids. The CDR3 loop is CASSYSNTEAFF. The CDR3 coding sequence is TGTGCCAGCAGTTACAGTAACACTGAAGCTTTCTTT.

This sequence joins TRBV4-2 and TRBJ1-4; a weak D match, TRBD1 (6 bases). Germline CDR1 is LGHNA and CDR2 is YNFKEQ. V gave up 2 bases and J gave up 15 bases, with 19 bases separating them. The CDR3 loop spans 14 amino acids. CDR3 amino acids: CASSQSNRERVLFF. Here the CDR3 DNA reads TGTGCCAGCAGCCAATCAAACAGGGAAAGGGTGTTGTTTTTT.

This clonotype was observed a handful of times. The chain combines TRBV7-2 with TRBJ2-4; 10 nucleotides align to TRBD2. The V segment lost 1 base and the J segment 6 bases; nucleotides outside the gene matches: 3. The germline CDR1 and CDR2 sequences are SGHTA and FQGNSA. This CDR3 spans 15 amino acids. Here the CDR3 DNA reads TGTGCCAGCAGCTTAGTAGCGGGGGGTCGAAACATTCAGTACTTC. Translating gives CASSLVAGGRNIQYF.

This CDR3 reads CASSWGEGYGYTF. The CDR3 bases are TGTGCCAGCAGCTGGGGTGAGGGCTATGGCTACACCTTC. This chain uses TRBV12-3 or TRBV12-4 with TRBJ1-2; no definite D call. The CDR3 runs to 13 residues. V was shortened by 6 bases and J by 4 bases, with 12 bases between the two germline ends.

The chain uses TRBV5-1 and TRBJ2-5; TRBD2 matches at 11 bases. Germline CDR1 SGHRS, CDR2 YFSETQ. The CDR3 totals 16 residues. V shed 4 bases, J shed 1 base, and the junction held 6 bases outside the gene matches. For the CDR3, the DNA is TGCGCCAGCAGCCGAACACTAGCGGGGGCCCAAGAGACCCAGTACTTC. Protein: CASSRTLAGAQETQYF. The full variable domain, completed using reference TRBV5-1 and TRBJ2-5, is KAGVTQTPRYLIKTRGQQVTLSCSPISGHRSVSWYQQTPGQGLQFLFEYFSETQRNKGNFPGRFSGRQFSNSRSEMNVSTLELGDSALYLCASSRTLAGAQETQYFGPGTRLLVL.